The 25 T cell receptor beta chains presented below share a single source sample, sequenced in a study of T cell changes during pregnancy in multiple sclerosis. Assay used: immunoSEQ multiplex PCR; TCRdb lists only in-frame clones, some missing. The repertoire has about 38,000 clones, 80% to 95% of them found once; the top ten carry under 0.45%. Sample: CD4+ T cells from peripheral blood mononuclear cells, taken after pregnancy. The receptors were sampled from a female donor in good health, enrolled as a control in a pregnancy study.

The table lists this clone with a count of one. The chain combines TRBV18 with TRBJ2-2, with 7 nucleotides matching TRBD1. Germline CDR1 reads KGHSH; CDR2 reads LQKENI. Trimming took 0 bases from V and 3 from J; bases not matched to a gene: 4. This CDR3 region has 16 residues. CDR3 nucleotides: TGTGCCAGCTCACCACCGTACAGGGGATACACCGGGGAGCTGTTTTTT. This codes for CASSPPYRGYTGELFF.

CDR3 in amino acids: CASSNGTSGANTGELFF. CDR3 DNA: TGTGCCAGCAGCAATGGGACTAGCGGGGCGAACACCGGGGAGCTGTTTTTT. V gene TRBV7-9 combines with J gene TRBJ2-2; 13 positions match TRBD2. Trimming cost V 5 bases and J 0 bases; bases outside gene matches: 3. Germline V CDR1 and CDR2: SEHNR, FQNEAQ (reference sequence). The CDR3 covers 17 residues.

This chain links TRBV5-6 with TRBJ1-1; D unresolved. Germline CDR1 is SGHDT and CDR2 is YYEEEE. The CDR3 spans 12 residues. V gave up 0 bases and J gave up 7 bases, with 7 bases separating them. Here the CDR3 reads CASSLDSYEAFF. In nucleotides, the CDR3 is TGTGCCAGCAGCTTGGACAGCTATGAAGCTTTCTTT. Drawing the rest from reference TRBV5-6 and TRBJ1-1, the complete variable domain is DAGVTQSPTHLIKTRGQQVTLRCSPKSGHDTVSWYQQALGQGPQFIFQYYEEEERQRGNFPDRFSGHQFPNYSSELNVNALLLGDSALYLCASSLDSYEAFFGQGTRLTVV.

The genes are TRBV7-6 and TRBJ2-7; 11 bases match TRBD2. Germline V gene lookup returns CDR1 SGHVS and CDR2 FNYEAQ. The V gene end was trimmed by 1 base and the J gene end by 4 bases; junction bases not matched to a gene: 3. This CDR3 contains 15 residues. The CDR3 loop reads CASSLVLAGAYEQYF. The CDR3 DNA reads TGTGCCAGCAGCTTAGTACTAGCGGGAGCGTACGAGCAGTACTTC.

The gene calls are TRBV2 and TRBJ2-5, with D maybe TRBD1 (5 bases). V lost 7 bases to trimming and J lost 5 bases, with 11 bases between them. This CDR3 spans 12 amino acids. The germline gives CDR1 SNHLY, CDR2 FYNNEI. The CDR3 region is CASTQGVETQYF. As DNA, the CDR3 is TGTGCCAGCACCCAAGGGGTGGAGACCCAGTACTTC.

The chain carries TRBV14 and TRBJ2-1; TRBD2 might be the D (5 bases). The CDR3 is 13 residues long. CDR1 and CDR2 (germline): SGHDN, FVKESK. V lost 4 bases, J lost 6 bases, and 10 bases lay in between. CDR3 loop: CASSRQLGNEQFF. The CDR3 coding sequence is TGTGCCAGCAGCCGCCAACTAGGCAATGAGCAGTTCTTC.

This clone was seen just once. The rearrangement joins TRBV5-6 to TRBJ1-3, with 11 bases matching TRBD1. CDR1 and CDR2 (germline): SGHDT, YYEEEE. The CDR3 runs to 16 residues. V lost 0 bases, J lost 4 bases, and 3 bases stayed unmatched. The CDR3 loop is CASSLGDRGRGNTIYF. DNA of the CDR3: TGTGCCAGCAGCTTGGGGGACAGGGGGAGAGGAAACACCATATATTTT.

The chain carries TRBV5-5 and TRBJ2-7; tentatively, D is TRBD2 (7 bases). CDR3 size: 15 residues. The germline CDR1 and CDR2 sequences are SGHKS and YYEKEE (reference sequence). Between the trimmed V and J ends, which lost 4 bases and 7 bases, there was a span of 21 bases. CDR3 in DNA: TGTGCCAGCAGCCCCGAGGGGGGGGCGCATCGGGAGCAGTACTTC. It codes for CASSPEGGAHREQYF. Based on the CDR3 plus reference TRBV5-5 and TRBJ2-7, the full variable domain is DAGVTQSPTHLIKTRGQQVTLRCSPISGHKSVSWYQQVLGQGPQFIFQYYEKEERGRGNFPDRFSARQFPNYSSELNVNALLLGDSALYLCASSPEGGAHREQYFGPGTRLTVT.

J is TRBJ2-3 and V is TRBV4-3, with TRBD2 identical over 15 bases. V trimming: 0 bases; J trimming: 5 bases; junction bases outside the gene matches: 6. Germline CDR1 and CDR2: LGHNA and YSLEER. The CDR3 length is 18 residues. The DNA of the CDR3 is TGCGCCAGCAGCCAAGAATGGACTAGCGGGGGGGCACGAGATACGCAGTATTTT. Encoded protein: CASSQEWTSGGARDTQYF.

V is TRBV10-1 and J is TRBJ2-2; 8 nucleotides agree with TRBD2. Germline CDR1 is WNHNN and CDR2 is SYGVQD (reference sequence). The CDR3 extends over 13 amino acids. Trimming cost V 6 bases and J 5 bases; bases outside gene matches: 2. The CDR3: CASSGGATGELFF. The CDR3 region has the DNA TGCGCCAGCAGCGGGGGGGCGACCGGGGAGCTGTTTTTT.

The CDR3 reads CASHGEANYGYTF. In DNA form, the CDR3 reads TGTGCCAGCCACGGGGAAGCTAACTATGGCTACACCTTC. The genes are TRBV6-5 and TRBJ1-2, with unresolved D. The V and J ends lost 8 bases and 0 bases respectively, with 10 bases between them. The germline V gene encodes CDR1 MNHEY and CDR2 SVGAGI. The CDR3 runs 13 residues.

V usage is TRBV18 and J usage is TRBJ1-3; TRBD1 aligns across 10 bases. This CDR3 has 18 amino acids. The ends lost 2 bases at V and 2 bases at J; junction bases unmatched: 9. Germline CDR1 is KGHSH and CDR2 is LQKENI. CDR3 in amino acids: CASSPNEPGQGTGNTIYF. The CDR3 coding sequence is TGTGCCAGCTCACCAAACGAACCGGGACAGGGGACTGGAAACACCATATATTTT.

This rearrangement joins TRBV19 to TRBJ2-5; possibly TRBD2 for D (6 bases). The germline gives CDR1 LNHDA, CDR2 SQIVND (reference sequence). CDR3 length equals 16 residues. The V gene lost 10 bases and the J gene lost 2 bases, with 23 bases spanning the gap. The CDR3 DNA reads TGTGCCACTCAGCAGAACGGGGGAGTTGGGCAAGAGACCCAGTACTTC. Translation gives CATQQNGGVGQETQYF.

The gene calls are TRBV7-9 and TRBJ1-2; D may be TRBD1 (6 bases). The CDR3 runs 13 residues. Germline V gene lookup returns CDR1 SEHNR and CDR2 FQNEAQ (reference sequence). Trimming took 4 bases from V and 5 from J, leaving 11 bases between them. CDR3 sequence reads: CASSSRGLYGYTF. The CDR3 nucleotides read TGTGCCAGCAGCTCCAGGGGTCTTTATGGCTACACCTTC.

The chain recombines TRBV6-5 with TRBJ2-7, with 8 bases lining up with TRBD2. V was pared by 0 bases and J by 3 bases, with 4 bases of the junction left unmatched. The CDR3 loop spans 15 amino acids. Germline V lookup: CDR1 MNHEY, CDR2 SVGAGI. This CDR3 is CASSYSLGTSYEQYF. The DNA of the CDR3 is TGTGCCAGCAGTTACTCACTCGGGACTAGCTACGAGCAGTACTTC.

V usage is TRBV11-2 and J usage is TRBJ1-3, with 10 bases lining up with TRBD1. The CDR3 is 18 amino acids. CDR1 and CDR2 (germline): SGHAT, FQNNGV. Trimming took 5 bases from V and 1 from J; bases not matched to a gene: 11. CDR3 sequence: CASSRKTGGKESGNTIYF. CDR3 nucleotides: TGTGCCAGCAGCCGTAAGACAGGGGGCAAGGAATCTGGAAACACCATATATTTT.

CDR3 amino acids: CASRGLSANTGELFF. The DNA of the CDR3 is TGTGCCAGCAGAGGACTAAGCGCGAACACCGGGGAGCTGTTTTTT. The rearrangement links TRBV7-2 to TRBJ2-2; TRBD2 is a possible D gene (6 bases). CDR3 length: 15 residues. The V gene lost 6 bases and the J gene lost 0 bases, with 11 bases spanning the gap. Looked up from germline, CDR1 is SGHTA and CDR2 is FQGNSA.

The rearrangement links TRBV4-3 to TRBJ1-2; D not resolved. This CDR3 is built from 15 residues. Germline V gives CDR1 LGHNA, CDR2 YSLEER. Trimming removed 4 bases at V and 1 base at J, with 13 bases between. The CDR3 nucleotides read TGCGCCAGCAGCCTCCAATTGGAGATTAACTATGGCTACACCTTC. Translated, it gives CASSLQLEINYGYTF.

The rearrangement uses TRBV12-5 and TRBJ1-5; the D gene is possibly TRBD1 (5 bases). The CDR3 is made up of 17 amino acids. V was shortened by 7 bases and J by 5 bases, with 24 bases between the two germline ends. The V gene's germline CDR1 is LGHNT and CDR2 FRNRAP. This chain's CDR3 is CASAQGQGASIYQPQHF. Written as DNA, the CDR3 is TGTGCTAGTGCCCAGGGCCAGGGTGCCTCTATTTATCAGCCCCAGCATTTT.

The chain carries TRBV30 and TRBJ2-1; 9 bases agree with TRBD2. The CDR3 loop spans 13 amino acids. With V trimmed by 1 base and J by 6 bases, 1 base remained unmatched. Germline CDR1 reads GTSNPN; CDR2 reads SVGIG (reference sequence). This chain's CDR3 is CAWSASGVNEQFF. The CDR3 nucleotides read TGTGCCTGGAGTGCTAGCGGGGTCAATGAGCAGTTCTTC.

The chain uses TRBV9 and TRBJ2-2; weak D call: TRBD2 (5 bases). The germline gives CDR1 SGDLS, CDR2 YYNGEE. CDR3 size: 17 residues. V was trimmed by 5 bases and J by 0 bases, leaving 17 bases between them. The CDR3 protein is CASSQRFWVTNTGELFF. CDR3 bases: TGTGCCAGCAGTCAGCGGTTCTGGGTGACGAACACCGGGGAGCTGTTTTTT.

The chain couples TRBV11-3 to TRBJ2-7; perhaps TRBD1 as D (6 bases). Germline values: CDR1 SGHNT, CDR2 YENEEA. V lost 8 bases, J lost 0 bases, and 17 bases lay in between. The CDR3 sequence is 15 residues long. In nucleotides, the CDR3 is TGTGCCAGCGCCCCCGGGACAATGAGCTCCTACGAGCAGTACTTC. Translated: CASAPGTMSSYEQYF.

V is TRBV7-2 and J is TRBJ2-7, with TRBD2 matching 8 bases. After removal of 8 bases from V and 3 bases from J, the junction contained 9 bases not matched to a gene. CDR1 is SGHTA, CDR2 FQGNSA, per germline. CDR3 length: 14 residues. This CDR3 reads CASGRTSKIYEQYF. The CDR3, as DNA: TGTGCCAGCGGACGGACTAGCAAAATCTACGAGCAGTACTTC.

The rearrangement links TRBV6-6 to TRBJ2-1, with 10 nucleotides matching TRBD2. Trimming took 2 bases from V and 9 from J; bases not matched to a gene: 10. Germline V lookup: CDR1 MNHNY, CDR2 SVGAGI (reference sequence). The CDR3 length is 16 residues. In DNA form, the CDR3 reads TGTGCCAGCAGTTACAGTCTAGCGGGGGACCGGGGTGAGCAGTTCTTC. It codes for CASSYSLAGDRGEQFF.

The chain links TRBV2 to TRBJ2-7; TRBD2 is a possible D gene (6 bases). The V gene lost 3 bases and the J gene lost 12 bases, with 24 bases spanning the gap. The CDR3 consists of 15 residues. The V gene's germline CDR1 is SNHLY and CDR2 FYNNEI. The CDR3: CASSDRASGLLGGYF. The CDR3 nucleotides are TGTGCCAGCAGTGATAGAGCGAGCGGCCTCCTCGGGGGGTACTTC.